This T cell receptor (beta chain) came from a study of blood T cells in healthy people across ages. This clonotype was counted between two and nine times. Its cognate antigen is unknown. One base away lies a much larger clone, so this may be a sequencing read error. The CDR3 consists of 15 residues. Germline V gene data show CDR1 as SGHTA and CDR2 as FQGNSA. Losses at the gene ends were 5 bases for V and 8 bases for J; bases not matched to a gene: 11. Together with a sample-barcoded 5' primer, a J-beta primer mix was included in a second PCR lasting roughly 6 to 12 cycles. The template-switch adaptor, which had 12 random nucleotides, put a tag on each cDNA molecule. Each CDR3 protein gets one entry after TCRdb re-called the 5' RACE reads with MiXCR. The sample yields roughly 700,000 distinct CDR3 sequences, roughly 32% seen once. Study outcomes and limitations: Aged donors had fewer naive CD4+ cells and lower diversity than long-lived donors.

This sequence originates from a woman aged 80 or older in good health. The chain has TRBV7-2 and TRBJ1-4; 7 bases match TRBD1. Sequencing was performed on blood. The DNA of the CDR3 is TGTGCCAGCAGCACGACAGGGTTCGGTTGGGAAAAACTGTTTTTT. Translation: CASSTTGFGWEKLFF.